These 4 T cell receptor beta chains originate from one sample sequenced in a study of blood T cell repertoires in COVID-19. Sequencing used immunoSEQ multiplex PCR; TCRdb keeps in-frame clones, though not all of them. The sample lists about 260,000 clones; approximately 82% were seen once. Sequencing input: peripheral blood. The receptors derive from a man aged 55-75 years who had recovered from COVID-19.

About this clone itself: A much larger clonotype is one base distant, so this may be a read error. This chain joins TRBV6-6 and TRBJ1-6; 7 bases are shared with TRBD1. The J segment lost 5 bases and the V segment lost 6 bases, leaving 4 bases of the junction unmatched. The length of the CDR3 is 14 residues. Germline V gene sequence: CDR1 MNHNY, CDR2 SVGAGI (reference sequence). CDR3 nucleotide sequence: TGTGCCAGCAGCAATGGACAGGATAATTCACCCCTCCACTTT. It translates to CASSNGQDNSPLHF.

In DNA, the CDR3 is TGTGCCAGCAGCGAAACTCCCCTTGGGAGCGGGGGAAGGAATGAGCAGTTCTTC. Protein sequence: CASSETPLGSGGRNEQFF. V is TRBV4-2 and J is TRBJ2-1, with 8 bases that match TRBD2. The CDR3 runs 18 residues. Germline V lookup: CDR1 LGHNA, CDR2 YNFKEQ. J was trimmed by 7 bases and V by 5 bases; bases with no gene match: 19.

In this sample, this clone turned up once. This chain links TRBV5-6 with TRBJ2-1; possibly TRBD1 for D (5 bases). This CDR3 region has 14 residues. CDR1 and CDR2 (germline): SGHDT, YYEEEE. With 0 bases removed from V and 2 bases from J, the gap between germline ends came to 6 bases. The CDR3 spells CASSLVGPYNEQFF. CDR3 bases: TGTGCCAGCAGCTTGGTGGGGCCCTACAATGAGCAGTTCTTC.

The V gene is TRBV18, the J gene TRBJ1-1, with no clear D. V was shortened by 5 bases and J by 1 base, with 5 bases between the two germline ends. CDR1 KGHSH and CDR2 LQKENI come from the germline V gene. The CDR3 contains 12 residues. The chain's CDR3 is CASSTGNTEAFF. CDR3 bases: TGTGCCAGCTCAACGGGGAACACTGAAGCTTTCTTT.